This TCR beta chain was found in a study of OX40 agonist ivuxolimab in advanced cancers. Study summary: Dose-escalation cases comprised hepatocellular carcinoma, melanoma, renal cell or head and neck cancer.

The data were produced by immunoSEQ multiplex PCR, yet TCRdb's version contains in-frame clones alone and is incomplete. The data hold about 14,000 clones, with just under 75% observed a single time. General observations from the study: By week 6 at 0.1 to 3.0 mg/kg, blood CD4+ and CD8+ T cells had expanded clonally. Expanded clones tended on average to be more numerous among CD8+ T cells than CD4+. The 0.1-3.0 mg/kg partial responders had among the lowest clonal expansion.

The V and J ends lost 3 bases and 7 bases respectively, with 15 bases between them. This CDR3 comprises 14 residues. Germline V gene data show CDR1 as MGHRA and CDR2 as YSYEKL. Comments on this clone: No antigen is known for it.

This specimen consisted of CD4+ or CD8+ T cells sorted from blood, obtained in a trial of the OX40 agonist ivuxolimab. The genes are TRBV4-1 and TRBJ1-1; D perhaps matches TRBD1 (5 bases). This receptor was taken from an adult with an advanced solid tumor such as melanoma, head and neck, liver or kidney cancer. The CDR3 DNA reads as TGCGCCAGCAGCCACTATCTGGGGGGGGTTGAAGCTTTCTTT. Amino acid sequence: CASSHYLGGVEAFF.